A selection of T cell receptor beta chains follows, all from one sample in a study of cytomegalovirus exposure and HLA in healthy donors. Only in-frame clones appear in the TCRdb table, and some are missing; sequencing was by immunoSEQ multiplex PCR. The sample shows under 250,000 clones, about 75% of them seen only once. The sequenced material came from PBMCs. These TCRs come from a male donor in good health and CMV-seronegative. CDR3s include the opening cysteine and the closing phenylalanine or tryptophan. Fields, in order: J gene, V gene, CDR3 length, D gene, clone size, CDR3 DNA, CDR3 protein. A D gene is named only where the DNA matches it firmly. The size field is filled for only some rows; it gives once, few, many or a size class.

>TRBJ2-1|TRBV5-1|16|NA|NA
TGCGCCAGCAGCCTACCCGGAGGAGGTGGGGACAATGAGCAGTTCTTC
CASSLPGGGGDNEQFF
>TRBJ1-1|TRBV5-1|14|NA|once
TGCGCCAGCAGCCTGGACAGCCAGTATGGTGAAGCTTTCTTT
CASSLDSQYGEAFF
>TRBJ1-2|TRBV6-5|15|TRBD1|NA
TGTGCCAGCAGTCTGCTGGTCCCAGGGGGAAATGGCTACACCTTC
CASSLLVPGGNGYTF
>TRBJ2-7|TRBV19|14|NA|NA
TGTGCCAGTAGTATAGTTTCAGGGGCCCACGAGCAGTACTTC
CASSIVSGAHEQYF
>TRBJ2-5|TRBV5-1|16|TRBD2|once
TGCGCCAGCAGCTTGGGGGCGTCGGGGGGGAAGGAGACCCAGTACTTC
CASSLGASGGKETQYF
>TRBJ1-6|TRBV27|14|TRBD1|NA
TGTGCCAGCAGTAGGGGGCCCTATAATTCACCCCTCCACTTT
CASSRGPYNSPLHF
>TRBJ2-2|TRBV28|17|TRBD2|NA
TGTGCCAGCAGTCTCCCTAGCGGGGGGATGAACACCGGGGAGCTGTTTTTT
CASSLPSGGMNTGELFF
>TRBJ1-3|TRBV9|16|TRBD1|NA
TGTGCCAGCAGCGTGGGACAGGGAACTCCTGGAAACACCATATATTTT
CASSVGQGTPGNTIYF
>TRBJ1-1|TRBV5-1|13|TRBD1|NA
TGCGCCAGCAGTTTCACAGGGGGCATTGAAGCTTTCTTT
CASSFTGGIEAFF
>TRBJ1-4|TRBV6-5|14|NA|NA
TGTGCCAGCAGCGACGGGGACTTTTGGGAAAAACTGTTTTTT
CASSDGDFWEKLFF
>TRBJ2-1|TRBV18|14|NA|NA
TGTGCCAGCTCACGACAGAGCTCCTACAATGAGCAGTTCTTC
CASSRQSSYNEQFF
>TRBJ1-1|TRBV23-1|15|NA|NA
TGCGCCAGCACTACCCCGGGACATAGGAACACTGAAGCTTTCTTT
CASTTPGHRNTEAFF
>TRBJ2-5|TRBV11-3|15|NA|NA
TGTGCCAGCAGCTTTGGCGGGGCTCCGGGAGAGACCCAGTACTTC
CASSFGGAPGETQYF
>TRBJ2-2|TRBV5-6|13|NA|NA
TGTGCCAGCAGCTTGGGGGGCTCCGGGGAGCTGTTTTTT
CASSLGGSGELFF
>TRBJ2-3|TRBV9|15|NA|NA
TGTGCCAGCAGCGGAAGGGGCTCAGGCACAGATACGCAGTATTTT
CASSGRGSGTDTQYF
>TRBJ1-2|TRBV7-9|15|TRBD1|NA
TGTGCCAGCAGCCAAGAAACAGGGGGCGCCTTTGGCTACACCTTC
CASSQETGGAFGYTF
>TRBJ2-5|TRBV9|15|TRBD2|NA
TGTGCCAGCAGCGAGGGACTAGCGGTCCAAGAGACCCAGTACTTC
CASSEGLAVQETQYF
>TRBJ2-5|TRBV6-6|16|TRBD2|NA
TGTGCCAGCAGTTCGCTAGCGGGAGTGTCCCAAGAGACCCAGTACTTC
CASSSLAGVSQETQYF
>TRBJ2-7|TRBV12-5|18|TRBD1|NA
TGTGCTAGTGGTTTGGACTTGACACCGGGACAGGGGACCTACGAGCAGTACTTC
CASGLDLTPGQGTYEQYF
>TRBJ2-2|TRBV21-1|24|NA|NA
TGTGCCAGCAGCAAATTGGCATCGCGCCAGCTGCTACTAGCGGGAGGGCCGGACACCGGGGAGCTGTTTTTT
CASSKLASRQLLLAGGPDTGELFF
>TRBJ2-1|TRBV19|15|NA|once
TGTGCCAGTAGTATAGTGGCGGGGCTACTCAATGAGCAGTTCTTC
CASSIVAGLLNEQFF
>TRBJ2-7|TRBV5-4|14|TRBD2|NA
TGTGCCAGCAACAAGCGGGGGGGCAAATACGAGCAGTACTTC
CASNKRGGKYEQYF
>TRBJ2-7|TRBV7-9|14|NA|few
TGTGCCAGCACAACTTCGGGGATCGGCTACGAGCAGTACTTC
CASTTSGIGYEQYF
>TRBJ1-2|TRBV2|13|NA|NA
TGTGCCGGTACCGTACAGGCCGACTATGGCTACACCTTC
CAGTVQADYGYTF
>TRBJ2-7|TRBV6-6|16|TRBD2|NA
TGTGCCAGCACCCCTGGTCGGGGGGAAACCTCCTACGAGCAGTATTTC
CASTPGRGETSYEQYF
>TRBJ2-7|TRBV7-3|14|TRBD2|NA
TGTGCCAGCAGTTCCGGACTAGCACAGTACGAGCAGTACTTC
CASSSGLAQYEQYF
>TRBJ2-3|TRBV5-1|14|NA|NA
TGCGCCAGCAGCTTAGGACTGCGCACAGATACGCAGTATTTT
CASSLGLRTDTQYF
>TRBJ1-5|TRBV2|15|TRBD1|NA
TGTGCCAGCAGTGGAAGACTACAGGGGGGTCAGCCCCAGCATTTT
CASSGRLQGGQPQHF
>TRBJ1-5|TRBV10-3|15|NA|NA
TGTGCCATCAGTGAGCGGCCAGCGGGCAATCAGCCCCAGCATTTT
CAISERPAGNQPQHF
>TRBJ1-1|TRBV5-1|13|TRBD1|NA
TGCGCCAGCAGCTTACAGGGGGACACTGAAGCTTTCTTT
CASSLQGDTEAFF
>TRBJ2-3|TRBV14|15|TRBD2|NA
TGTGCCAGCAGCCAAGCGGGAGGAGGAAAAGATACGCAGTATTTT
CASSQAGGGKDTQYF
>TRBJ1-1|TRBV7-9|11|NA|NA
TGTTCCAGCAGCTTAGTCAGAACGGCTTTCTTT
CSSSLVRTAFF
>TRBJ2-7|TRBV13|13|NA|NA
TGTGCCAGCAGCAGGGGCCGGGCGTACGAGCAGTACTTC
CASSRGRAYEQYF
>TRBJ1-2|TRBV7-8|18|TRBD1|NA
TGTGCCAGCAGCAAAGCCAATAGCCGGGACAGGGGCAACTATGGCTACACCTTC
CASSKANSRDRGNYGYTF
>TRBJ2-7|TRBV7-2|15|TRBD1|NA
TGTGCCAGCAGCTTCTCTCCCGGGACAGGGGACGAGCAGTACTTC
CASSFSPGTGDEQYF
>TRBJ1-2|TRBV29-1|14|TRBD1|NA
TGCAGCGTAGCGGACAGGGTGGGGAACTATGGCTACACCTTC
CSVADRVGNYGYTF
>TRBJ2-7|TRBV29-1|14|NA|NA
TGCAGCACATCCCTTGCAGGCCGCTCCTACGAGCAGTACTTC
CSTSLAGRSYEQYF